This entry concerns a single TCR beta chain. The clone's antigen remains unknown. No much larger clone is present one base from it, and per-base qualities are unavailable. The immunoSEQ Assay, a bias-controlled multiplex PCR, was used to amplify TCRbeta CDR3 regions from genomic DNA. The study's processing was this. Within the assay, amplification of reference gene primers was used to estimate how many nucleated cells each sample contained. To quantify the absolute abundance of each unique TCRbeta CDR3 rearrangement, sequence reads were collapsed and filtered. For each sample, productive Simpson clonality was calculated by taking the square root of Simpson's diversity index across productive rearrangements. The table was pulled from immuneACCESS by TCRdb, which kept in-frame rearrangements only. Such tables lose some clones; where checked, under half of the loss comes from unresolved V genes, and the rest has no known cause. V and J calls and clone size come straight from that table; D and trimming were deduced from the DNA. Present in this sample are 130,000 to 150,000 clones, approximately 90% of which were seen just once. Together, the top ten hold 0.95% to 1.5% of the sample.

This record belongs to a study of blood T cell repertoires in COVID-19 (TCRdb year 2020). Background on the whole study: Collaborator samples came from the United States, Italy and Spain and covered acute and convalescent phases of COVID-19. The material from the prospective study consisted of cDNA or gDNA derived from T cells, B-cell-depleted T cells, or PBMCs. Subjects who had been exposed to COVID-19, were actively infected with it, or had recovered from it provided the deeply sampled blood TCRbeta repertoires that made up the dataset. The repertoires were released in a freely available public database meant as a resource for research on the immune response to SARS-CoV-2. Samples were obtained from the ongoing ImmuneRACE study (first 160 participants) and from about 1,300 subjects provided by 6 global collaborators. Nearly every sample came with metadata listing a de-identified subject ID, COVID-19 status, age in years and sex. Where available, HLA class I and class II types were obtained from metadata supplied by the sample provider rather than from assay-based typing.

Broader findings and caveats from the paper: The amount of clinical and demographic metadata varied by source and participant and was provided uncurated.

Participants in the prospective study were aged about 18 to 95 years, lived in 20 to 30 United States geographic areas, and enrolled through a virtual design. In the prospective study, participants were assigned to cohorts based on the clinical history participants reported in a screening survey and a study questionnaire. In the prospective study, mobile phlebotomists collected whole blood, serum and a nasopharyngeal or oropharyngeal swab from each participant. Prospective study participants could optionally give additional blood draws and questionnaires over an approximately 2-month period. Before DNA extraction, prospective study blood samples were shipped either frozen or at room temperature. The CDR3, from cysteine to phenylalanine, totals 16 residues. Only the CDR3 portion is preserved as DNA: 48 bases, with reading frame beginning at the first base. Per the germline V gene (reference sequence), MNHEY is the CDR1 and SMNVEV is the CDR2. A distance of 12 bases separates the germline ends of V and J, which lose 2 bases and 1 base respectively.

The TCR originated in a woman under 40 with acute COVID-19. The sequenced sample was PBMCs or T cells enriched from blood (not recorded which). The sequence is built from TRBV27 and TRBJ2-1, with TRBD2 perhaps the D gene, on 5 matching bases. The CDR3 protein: CASSLIGLASYNEQFF. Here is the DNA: TGTGCCAGCAGTTTAATCGGCCTAGCATCCTACAATGAGCAGTTCTTC.